What follows describes a single T cell receptor (beta chain). Trimming cost V 4 bases and J 0 bases; bases outside gene matches: 9. The CDR3 has 18 amino acids. The germline gives CDR1 SGHKS, CDR2 YYEKEE (reference sequence). These data originate in a study of blood T cell repertoires in COVID-19. Study overall: PBMCs, B-cell-depleted T cells, or T cells were the source of the cDNA or gDNA that made up the material.

Original analysis: By means of reference gene primer amplification, nucleated cell counts were estimated. Measured with immunoSEQ multiplex PCR; TCRdb has only the in-frame clones, and not every one. V and J calls plus clone size are reproduced from that table; the DNA served to infer D and trimming. The data contain about 45,000 clones, about 85% of them singletons. Sequenced input: peripheral blood. V is TRBV5-5 and J is TRBJ2-6; TRBD1 aligns across 8 bases. The clonotype comes from a woman at least 80 years old with acute or convalescent COVID-19. CDR3 region: CASSPWTGSSSGANVLTF. CDR3 DNA: TGTGCCAGCAGCCCCTGGACAGGGAGTAGCTCTGGGGCCAACGTCCTGACTTTC.